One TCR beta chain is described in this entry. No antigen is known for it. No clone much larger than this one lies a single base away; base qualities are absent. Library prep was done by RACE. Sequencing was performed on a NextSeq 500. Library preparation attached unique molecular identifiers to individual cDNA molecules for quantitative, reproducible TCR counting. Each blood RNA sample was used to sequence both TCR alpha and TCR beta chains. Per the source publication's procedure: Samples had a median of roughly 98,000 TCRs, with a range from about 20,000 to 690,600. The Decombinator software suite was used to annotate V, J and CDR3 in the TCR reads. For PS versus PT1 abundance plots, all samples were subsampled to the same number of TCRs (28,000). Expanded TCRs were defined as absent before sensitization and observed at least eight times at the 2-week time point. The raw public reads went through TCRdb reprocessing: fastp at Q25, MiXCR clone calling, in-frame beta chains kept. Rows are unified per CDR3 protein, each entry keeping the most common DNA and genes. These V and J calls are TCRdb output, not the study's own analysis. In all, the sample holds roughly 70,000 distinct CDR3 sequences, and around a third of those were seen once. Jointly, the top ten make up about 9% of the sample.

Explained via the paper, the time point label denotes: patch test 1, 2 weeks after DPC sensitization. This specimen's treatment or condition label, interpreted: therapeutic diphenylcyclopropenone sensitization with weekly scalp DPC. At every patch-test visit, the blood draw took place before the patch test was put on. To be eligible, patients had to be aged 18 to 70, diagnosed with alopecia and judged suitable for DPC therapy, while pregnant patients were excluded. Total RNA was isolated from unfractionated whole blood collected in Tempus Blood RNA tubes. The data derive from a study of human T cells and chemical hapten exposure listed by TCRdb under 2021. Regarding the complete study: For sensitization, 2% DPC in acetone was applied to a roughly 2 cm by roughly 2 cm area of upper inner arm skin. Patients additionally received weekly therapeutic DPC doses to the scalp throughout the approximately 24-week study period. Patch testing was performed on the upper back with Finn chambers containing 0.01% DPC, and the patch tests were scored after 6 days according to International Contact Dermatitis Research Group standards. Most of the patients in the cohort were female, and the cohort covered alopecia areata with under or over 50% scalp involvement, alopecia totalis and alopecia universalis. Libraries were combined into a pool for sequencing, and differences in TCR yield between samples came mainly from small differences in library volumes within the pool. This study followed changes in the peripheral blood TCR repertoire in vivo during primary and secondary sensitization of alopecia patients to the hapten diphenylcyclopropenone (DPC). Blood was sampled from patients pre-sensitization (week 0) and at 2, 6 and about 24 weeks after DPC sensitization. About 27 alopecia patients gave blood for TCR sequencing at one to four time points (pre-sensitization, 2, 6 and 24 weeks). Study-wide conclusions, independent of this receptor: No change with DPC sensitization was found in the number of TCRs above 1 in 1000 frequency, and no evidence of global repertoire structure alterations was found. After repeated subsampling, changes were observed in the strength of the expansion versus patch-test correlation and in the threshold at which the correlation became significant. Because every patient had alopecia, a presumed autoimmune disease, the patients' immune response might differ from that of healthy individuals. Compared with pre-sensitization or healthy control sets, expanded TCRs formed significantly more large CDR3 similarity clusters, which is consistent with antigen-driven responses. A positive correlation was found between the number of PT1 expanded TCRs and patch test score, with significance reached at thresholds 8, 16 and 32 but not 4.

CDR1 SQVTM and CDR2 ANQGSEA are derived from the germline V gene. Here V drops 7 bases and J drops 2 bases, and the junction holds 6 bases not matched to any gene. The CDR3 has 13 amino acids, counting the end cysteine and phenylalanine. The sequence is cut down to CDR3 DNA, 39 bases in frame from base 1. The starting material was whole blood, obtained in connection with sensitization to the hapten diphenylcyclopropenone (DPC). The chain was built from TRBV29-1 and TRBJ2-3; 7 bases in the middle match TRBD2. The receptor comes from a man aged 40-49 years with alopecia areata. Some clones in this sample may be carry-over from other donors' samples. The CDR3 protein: CSGEGSVTDTQYF. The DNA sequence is TGCAGCGGGGAGGGTAGCGTCACAGATACGCAGTATTTT.